What follows is one T cell receptor beta chain and its context. CDR1 SGHNT and CDR2 YYREEE come from the germline V gene (reference sequence). The ends were cut back, 3 bases at V and 4 bases at J, with 13 bases in the middle. The CDR3 loop spans 14 amino acids. Under the authors' procedure: Estimated nucleated cell counts came from reference gene primer amplification. The repertoire was sequenced with immunoSEQ multiplex PCR; TCRdb's copy has only in-frame clones and lacks some. D and trimming come from the DNA, and the V and J calls and clone size come from that table. Among around 360,000 clones, roughly 87% were seen once, and the ten largest hold about 2.7%. Residents of about two dozen US areas, aged about 18 to 95 years, made up the participants. Clinical history as reported by participants underpinned cohort assignment. This record comes from a study of blood T cell repertoires in COVID-19.

The J gene is TRBJ1-1, the V gene TRBV5-4; weak D call: TRBD1 (6 bases). The TCR sequence derives from a woman aged 25 to 45 who had recovered from COVID-19. Material: PBMCs or T cells enriched from blood (not recorded which). For the CDR3, the DNA is TGTGCCAGCAGCTCACAGGGTACGGGCACTGAAGCTTTCTTT. Its translation: CASSSQGTGTEAFF.